A selection of T cell receptor beta chains follows, all from one sample in a study of cytomegalovirus exposure and HLA in healthy donors. TCRdb's copy holds only in-frame clones and misses some; the assay was immunoSEQ multiplex PCR. Among around 350,000 clones, approximately 90% were seen once, and the ten largest hold roughly 0.82%. Specimen: PBMCs. Receptors originate from a woman aged 18-35 years in good health and CMV-seronegative. Both conserved end residues are part of each CDR3. Expanded clones are given a class, and other clones once, few, many or no size at all.

clone_size	v_call	cdr3_aa
NA	TRBV6-1	CASSLAGKQYF
NA	TRBV5-1	CASSLAGGFNEKLFF
NA	TRBV27	CASSLLGGGQGNQPQHF
NA	TRBV6-4	CASSEGQGSYNSPLHF
NA	TRBV28	CASTRGRENQPQHF
NA	TRBV7-9	CASRQSPGQGPTEAFF
NA	TRBV7-9	CASSLARSTDTQYF
NA	TRBV5-4	CASSLRVRTRGNEQFF
NA	TRBV5-1	CASSFIQGRTEAFF
NA	TRBV4-1	CASSQPTSGSSWEQFF
NA	TRBV6-5	CASSNLPRDTQYF
NA	TRBV6-1	CASSEASDFSNQPQHF
NA	TRBV19	CASSHTGSNQPQHF
NA	TRBV4-1	CASSQVAVNTEAFF
NA	TRBV5-6	CASSLVLAGGEQYF
NA	TRBV6-6	CASSQTSTGYEQYF
NA	TRBV4-1	CASSRLQGSGANVLTF
NA	TRBV28	CASSGRERAGDTQYF
once	TRBV11-1	CASSSKWDRETDTQYF
NA	TRBV28	CASSKTGALLYEQYF